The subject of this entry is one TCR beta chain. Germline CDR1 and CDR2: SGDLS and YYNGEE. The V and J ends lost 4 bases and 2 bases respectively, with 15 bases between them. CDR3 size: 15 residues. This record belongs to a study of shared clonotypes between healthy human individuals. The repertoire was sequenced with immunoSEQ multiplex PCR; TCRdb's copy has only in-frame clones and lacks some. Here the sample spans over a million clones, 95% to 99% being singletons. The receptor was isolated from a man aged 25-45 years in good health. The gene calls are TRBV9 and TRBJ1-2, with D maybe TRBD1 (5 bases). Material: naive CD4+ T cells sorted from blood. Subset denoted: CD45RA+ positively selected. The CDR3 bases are TGTGCCAGCAGCTCCCGGGACGGCTGGAACTATGGCTACACCTTC. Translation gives CASSSRDGWNYGYTF.